A selection of T cell receptor beta chains follows, all from one sample in a study of neurological immune-mediated disorders. TCRdb fed the 5' RACE reads into MiXCR, producing one record per CDR3 protein. The table has about 59,000 distinct CDR3 sequences, roughly an eighth seen once; the top ten hold about 10%. Sequenced sample: PBMCs. Every receptor here comes from a woman aged 60-70 years with HTLV-1-associated myelopathy (HAM/TSP). The CDR3 runs from the conserved cysteine through the conserved F or W.

>TRBV7-2|TRBJ2-7
CASSRQGSYEQYF
>TRBV9|TRBJ2-1
CASSVQQGFEQFF
>TRBV6-2/TRBV6-3|TRBJ2-5
CASDRRLGETQYF
>TRBV10-3|TRBJ2-2
CAISPGLAGTGELFF
>TRBV5-1|TRBJ2-7
CASSLGPTGRGNEQYF
>TRBV20-1|TRBJ1-5
CSAREWGSNQPQHF
>TRBV20-1|TRBJ1-5
CSAREGGEGNQPQHF
>TRBV5-6|TRBJ1-2
CASSLSFLDSNYGYTF
>TRBV6-5|TRBJ1-2
CASCGKVGNYGYTF
>TRBV6-5|TRBJ2-5
CASSYSILQETQYF
>TRBV6-5|TRBJ2-7
CASRRTEASFNEQYF
>TRBV3-1|TRBJ2-3
CASSRGLAGGADTQYF
>TRBV5-6|TRBJ2-1
CASSLTAGGPKIYEQFF
>TRBV5-1|TRBJ2-3
CASSFQGGGTDTQYF
>TRBV25-1|TRBJ1-5
CASSPRAEMQPQHF
>TRBV12-3/TRBV12-4|TRBJ2-7
CASSFRRMGQGLHEQYF
>TRBV14|TRBJ2-2
CASSQDSSGTNTGELFF
>TRBV5-1|TRBJ2-6
CASSWDGPGANVLTF
>TRBV11-2|TRBJ2-3
CASSLELQGFTDTQYF
>TRBV20-1|TRBJ2-3
CSARLGVGDTQYF
>TRBV6-6|TRBJ1-5
CASSYPGAEQPQHF
>TRBV29-1|TRBJ1-1
CSGSPLLLATEAFF
>TRBV5-1|TRBJ2-7
CASSLTPTTGGEQYF
>TRBV6-1|TRBJ1-4
CASNAEGYGVRTNEKLFF
>TRBV20-1|TRBJ2-1
CSARDRGRTSGRFSYNEQFF
>TRBV7-9|TRBJ1-1
CASSLSVGTGSSTEAFF
>TRBV9|TRBJ2-1
CASSVGRYNEQFF
>TRBV24-1|TRBJ2-1
CATSDGDREQFF
>TRBV20-1|TRBJ2-3
CSAMSGTSGRTDTQYF
>TRBV5-1|TRBJ2-7
CASSPSGSKGEQYF
>TRBV20-1|TRBJ2-1
CSARSRIERFF
>TRBV5-1|TRBJ2-5
CASSLEYGGETQYF
>TRBV20-1|TRBJ2-7
CSATLFRGGGYEQYF
>TRBV20-1|TRBJ2-4
CSAVVAGENIQYF
>TRBV10-3|TRBJ2-7
CAIGQGREEQYF
>TRBV20-1|TRBJ2-5
CSVGTTQETQYF
>TRBV7-9|TRBJ2-3
CASSHRDITPLGTQYF